This T cell receptor (beta chain) was recovered during a study of tumor-infiltrating lymphocytes in primary liver carcinoma. The study, taken as a whole, reports: Between tumor regions, pairs overlapped more than tumor-adjacent and tumor-blood pairs did.

The CDR3 has 14 residues. Germline V gives CDR1 SGHAT, CDR2 FQNNGV. Without any cell sorting, about 19-31 mg of bulk tissue yielded co-extracted RNA and DNA. As to this clonotype: Its antigen is currently unknown. A junction end diverges from the germline sequence, so it may reflect a read error.

Total RNA amounting to 450 to 550 ng was the source from which TCR beta cDNA was made with a constant-region primer. Researchers made the TCR beta libraries by running three nested multiplex PCR rounds with slightly modified ARM-PCR. A C-beta reverse primer and TRBV1-TRBV30 forward primers served in each of the first two PCR rounds, at 9 to 11 cycles apiece. MiXCR, applied by TCRdb to the multiplex PCR reads, yields one record per CDR3 protein. Among some 87,000 distinct CDR3 sequences listed, 65% to 70% were seen once. The specimen was tumor-adjacent normal liver tissue. This clonotype was sampled from a man aged 40-49 years with primary liver carcinoma and hepatitis B virus infection. The chain uses TRBV11-2 and TRBJ2-7; no reliable D call. The CDR3 DNA sequence: TGTGCCAACAGCTTAGGCAGGAGCTCTTACGACCAGTACTTC. It yields the protein CANSLGRSSYDQYF.